Listed here are 32 T cell receptor beta chains from one sample, sequenced in a study of graft-versus-host responses after intestinal transplantation. Sequencing was performed with immunoSEQ multiplex PCR; in TCRdb, only in-frame clones are kept and a portion is missing. The sample includes roughly 80,000 clones, 92% of them seen just once. Sequenced here: PBMCs, sampled 98 days after intestinal transplantation. These receptors all stem from a human patient who received an intestinal transplant, so some T cells may come from the graft donor.

This chain connects TRBV19 to TRBJ1-5; D gene unclear. Per the germline V gene, CDR1 is LNHDA and CDR2 is SQIVND (reference sequence). CDR3 length: 14 residues. V was shortened by 8 bases and J by 1 base, with 12 bases between the two germline ends. CDR3 bases: TGTGCCAGTCAGGAAGCCCTGAGCAATCAGCCCCAGCATTTT. As protein: CASQEALSNQPQHF. Complete variable domain (other parts from reference TRBV19 and TRBJ1-5): DGGITQSPKYLFRKEGQNVTLSCEQNLNHDAMYWYRQDPGQGLRLIYYSQIVNDFQKGDIAEGYSVSREKKESFPLTVTSAQKNPTAFYLCASQEALSNQPQHFGDGTRLSIL.

The sample holds one count of this clone. V and J are TRBV5-1 and TRBJ2-7, with D possibly matching TRBD1 (6 bases). Between the trimmed V and J ends, which lost 5 bases and 5 bases, there was a span of 20 bases. The CDR3 totals 15 residues. From germline, CDR1 is SGHRS and CDR2 YFSETQ. CDR3 coding DNA: TGCGCCAGCAGTAAAACTGGACAGCGAAGGGACGAGCAGTACTTC. Its protein product is CASSKTGQRRDEQYF.

The J gene is TRBJ2-7, the V gene TRBV28; 7 nucleotides match TRBD1. This CDR3 region has 14 residues. Germline loops: CDR1 MDHEN, CDR2 SYDVKM. Losses at the gene ends were 2 bases for V and 5 bases for J; bases not matched to a gene: 6. The chain's CDR3 is CASSLRQGLDEQYF. CDR3 DNA sequence: TGTGCCAGCAGTTTAAGACAGGGTCTGGACGAGCAGTACTTC.

The chain carries TRBV28 and TRBJ1-2; the D is unclear. Germline CDR1 MDHEN, CDR2 SYDVKM. The CDR3 spans 13 residues. Trimming took off 8 bases at V and 5 bases at J, with 15 bases between the two ends. The CDR3 loop reads CASLGVRLYGYTF. The CDR3 region has the DNA TGTGCCAGCTTGGGCGTTAGACTGTATGGCTACACCTTC.

This chain links TRBV11-2 with TRBJ2-7, with D maybe TRBD2 (5 bases). CDR1 is SGHAT and CDR2 is FQNNGV in the germline V gene. The CDR3 is 17 amino acids. Trimming stripped 1 base from V and 4 bases from J, with 20 bases between. This chain's CDR3 is CASSLGEGRIYIYEQYF. The CDR3 region has the DNA TGTGCCAGCAGCTTAGGAGAGGGCAGGATATACATTTACGAGCAGTACTTC.

The J gene is TRBJ2-2, the V gene TRBV28; the D gene is possibly TRBD1 (5 bases). V shed 2 bases and J shed 5 bases, with 9 bases lying between them. Germline lookup yields CDR1 MDHEN and CDR2 SYDVKM. The CDR3 runs to 14 residues. CDR3 in amino acids: CASSLATGTGELFF. The CDR3 DNA sequence: TGTGCCAGCAGTTTAGCTACAGGAACCGGGGAGCTGTTTTTT. Filled out from reference TRBV28 and TRBJ2-2, the complete variable domain reads DVKVTQSSRYLVKRTGEKVFLECVQDMDHENMFWYRQDPGLGLRLIYFSYDVKMKEKGDIPEGYSVSREKKERFSLILESASTNQTSMYLCASSLATGTGELFFGEGSRLTVL.

The chain links TRBV2 to TRBJ1-6; a weak D match, TRBD1 (6 bases). From germline, CDR1 is SNHLY and CDR2 FYNNEI. Deletions cut 7 bases from V and 6 bases from J, with 16 bases between. The CDR3 has 15 amino acids. The CDR3 DNA is TGTGCCAGCACCGAACAGGGAAACGTTAATTCACCCCTCCACTTT. The encoded protein is CASTEQGNVNSPLHF.

The chain uses TRBV6-6 and TRBJ2-3; D is uncertain. The CDR3 spans 14 residues. Germline V CDR1 and CDR2: MNHNY, SVGAGI (reference sequence). Trimming removed 0 bases at V and 0 bases at J, with 4 bases between. CDR3 in amino acids: CASSYSTSTDTQYF. The CDR3 DNA sequence: TGTGCCAGCAGTTACTCGACTAGCACAGATACGCAGTATTTT.

The chain combines TRBV6-1 with TRBJ2-1, with 7 bases matching TRBD1. V lost 0 bases and J lost 3; bases outside the gene matches: 2. There are 15 residues in the CDR3. The germline CDR1 and CDR2 sequences are MNHNS and SASEGT. The chain's CDR3 is CASSEAAGGYNEQFF. The DNA for the CDR3 is TGTGCCAGCAGTGAAGCGGCAGGGGGCTACAATGAGCAGTTCTTC.

J is TRBJ2-3 and V is TRBV28, with 7 bases fitting TRBD2. Looked up from germline, CDR1 is MDHEN and CDR2 is SYDVKM. The V gene end was trimmed by 3 bases and the J gene end by 1 base; junction bases not matched to a gene: 4. The CDR3 sequence is 15 residues long. CDR3 region: CASSFWEGRTDTQYF. In nucleotides, the CDR3 is TGTGCCAGCAGTTTTTGGGAGGGTCGCACAGATACGCAGTATTTT.

The chain couples TRBV27 to TRBJ2-3; D may be TRBD1 or TRBD2 (5 bases each). CDR3 length equals 11 residues. Germline V gene lookup returns CDR1 MNHEY and CDR2 SMNVEV (reference sequence). V dropped 4 bases and J dropped 6 bases, with 5 bases sitting between them. DNA of the CDR3: TGTGCCAGCAGTTGGGGGGATACGCAGTATTTT. It codes for CASSWGDTQYF.

The chain is built from TRBV2 and TRBJ1-2, with D hard to call. Germline lookup yields CDR1 SNHLY and CDR2 FYNNEI. With 3 bases removed from V and 1 base from J, the gap between germline ends came to 6 bases. The CDR3 runs to 13 residues. CDR3 in DNA: TGTGCCAGCAGTGACTGGAATAACTATGGCTACACCTTC. It yields the protein CASSDWNNYGYTF.

The genes are TRBV29-1 and TRBJ2-3, with TRBD1 as a possible D gene (6 bases). Germline V gene lookup returns CDR1 SQVTM and CDR2 ANQGSEA. CDR3 length equals 13 residues. Trimming left V 7 bases short and J 1 base short, with 12 bases between. CDR3 residues: CSESGHRTDTQYF. The CDR3, as DNA: TGCAGCGAATCGGGACATCGCACAGATACGCAGTATTTT.

The chain joins TRBV28 to TRBJ2-7; 7 nucleotides align to TRBD1. In germline, CDR1 is MDHEN, CDR2 SYDVKM. V lost 4 bases, J lost 2 bases, and 2 bases stayed unmatched. The CDR3 has 13 amino acids. The CDR3 DNA follows: TGTGCCAGCAGTTCGGGACAGACCTACGAGCAGTACTTC. Protein: CASSSGQTYEQYF.

This clone was recorded only once. This chain joins TRBV4-1 and TRBJ2-5, with 14 bases lining up with TRBD2. CDR1 and CDR2 from the germline V gene are MGHRA and YSYEKL. V lost 1 base, J lost 5 bases, and 9 bases stayed unmatched. The CDR3 covers 18 residues. CDR3 protein: CASSQGPTSGGAWETQYF. In DNA form, the CDR3 reads TGCGCCAGCAGCCAAGGTCCGACTAGCGGGGGGGCCTGGGAGACCCAGTACTTC.

V is TRBV4-1 and J is TRBJ1-3; 10 bases line up with TRBD1. The J segment lost 0 bases and the V segment lost 4 bases, leaving 9 bases of the junction unmatched. The CDR3 length is 18 residues. Germline V gene sequence: CDR1 MGHRA, CDR2 YSYEKL. CDR3 sequence: CASSRTTGGAYSGNTIYF. CDR3 nucleotides: TGCGCCAGCAGCCGCACGACAGGGGGCGCGTACTCTGGAAACACCATATATTTT.

The chain has TRBV18 and TRBJ1-1, with D unresolved. With 1 base removed from V and 0 bases from J, the gap between germline ends came to 15 bases. The CDR3 is 17 amino acids. CDR1 and CDR2 from the germline V gene are KGHSH and LQKENI. CDR3 in DNA: TGTGCCAGCTCACCACAGAGGGTTCCGTCGGTGAACACTGAAGCTTTCTTT. Its translation: CASSPQRVPSVNTEAFF.

The J gene is TRBJ1-4, the V gene TRBV12-5, with TRBD1 matching 7 bases. Germline CDR1 LGHNT, CDR2 FRNRAP. Trimming cost V 2 bases and J 8 bases; bases outside gene matches: 11. The CDR3 is 16 residues long. The CDR3 is CASGLWSEGAGEKLFF. CDR3 nucleotide sequence: TGTGCTAGTGGTTTGTGGTCTGAGGGGGCAGGGGAAAAACTGTTTTTT.

The chain recombines TRBV20-1 with TRBJ1-1, with D unclear. Per the germline V gene, CDR1 is DFQATT and CDR2 is SNEGSKA (reference sequence). The CDR3 totals 11 residues. Trimming left V 4 bases short and J 0 bases short, with 3 bases between. The CDR3 nucleotides are TGCAGTGCTAAGTTGAACACTGAAGCTTTCTTT. It specifies CSAKLNTEAFF.

This sequence joins TRBV15 and TRBJ2-1; 11 nucleotides match TRBD2. In germline, CDR1 is LNHNV, CDR2 YYDKDF (reference sequence). V trimming: 3 bases; J trimming: 8 bases; junction bases outside the gene matches: 9. The CDR3 covers 16 residues. The DNA for the CDR3 is TGTGCCACCAGCAGGGTAATAGCGGGAGGGAGCTATGAGCAGTTCTTC. The encoded protein is CATSRVIAGGSYEQFF. Filled out from reference TRBV15 and TRBJ2-1, the complete variable domain reads DAMVIQNPRYQVTQFGKPVTLSCSQTLNHNVMYWYQQKSSQAPKLLFHYYDKDFNNEADTPDNFQSRRPNTSFCFLDIRSPGLGDTAMYLCATSRVIAGGSYEQFFGPGTRLTVL.

V and J are TRBV2 and TRBJ2-3; D is perhaps TRBD2 (5 bases). CDR3 length equals 16 residues. The germline V gene has CDR1 SNHLY and CDR2 FYNNEI. V lost 0 bases and J lost 1, with 11 bases in between. The CDR3 DNA reads TGTGCCAGCAGTGAAGCGCCCGGACTGGGCACAGATACGCAGTATTTT. It specifies CASSEAPGLGTDTQYF. The variable domain in full, completed from reference TRBV2 and TRBJ2-3, reads EPEVTQTPSHQVTQMGQEVILRCVPISNHLYFYWYRQILGQKVEFLVSFYNNEISEKSEIFDDQFSVERPDGSNFTLKIRSTKLEDSAMYFCASSEAPGLGTDTQYFGPGTRLTVL.

V and J are TRBV19 and TRBJ2-4, with 8 positions matching TRBD2. In germline, CDR1 is LNHDA, CDR2 SQIVND (reference sequence). This CDR3 is 14 amino acids long. V shed 5 bases and J 6 bases; nucleotides not matched to a gene: 6. Here the CDR3 reads CASSLKRESNIQYF. CDR3 coding DNA: TGTGCCAGTAGTTTAAAGCGGGAGTCAAACATTCAGTACTTC.

Notes on this clone: Other DNA sequences in this specimen translate into the identical CDR3. This chain connects TRBV11-3 to TRBJ2-1; D perhaps matches TRBD2 (7 bases). The V gene's germline CDR1 is SGHNT and CDR2 YENEEA. V dropped 0 bases and J dropped 1 base, with 16 bases sitting between them. The CDR3 totals 18 residues. CDR3 DNA: TGTGCCAGCAGCTTAGAAGGTCCGGGGGGCGTTTCCTACAATGAGCAGTTCTTC. Its translation: CASSLEGPGGVSYNEQFF.

The genes are TRBV28 and TRBJ1-5; D uncertain. Between the trimmed V and J ends, which lost 10 bases and 4 bases, there was a span of 20 bases. The CDR3 has 15 residues. CDR1 is MDHEN, CDR2 SYDVKM, per germline. The CDR3 DNA follows: TGTGCCACGCTCCGGGTCAGGCTGGGGAATCAGCCCCAGCATTTT. Its translation is CATLRVRLGNQPQHF.

V is TRBV19 and J is TRBJ2-1; 11 bases are shared with TRBD2. The CDR3 spans 16 residues. Germline CDR1 LNHDA, CDR2 SQIVND (reference sequence). V shed 5 bases, J shed 6 bases, and the junction held 9 bases outside the gene matches. This CDR3 reads CASSPLLAGVGNEQFF. CDR3 in DNA: TGTGCCAGTAGTCCCCTACTAGCGGGAGTTGGCAATGAGCAGTTCTTC.

The gene calls are TRBV9 and TRBJ2-5; D gene unclear. The CDR3 has 11 residues. CDR1 and CDR2 from the germline V gene are SGDLS and YYNGEE. Trimming cost V 10 bases and J 7 bases, with 14 bases left between them. CDR3 DNA: TGTGCCTATAACCGAGGCCGGACCCAGTACTTC. Translated, it gives CAYNRGRTQYF.

The J gene is TRBJ2-3, the V gene TRBV5-4; no clear D. V was cut by 0 bases and J by 2 bases, with 10 bases left in between. This CDR3 spans 15 amino acids. CDR1 SGHNT and CDR2 YYREEE come from the germline V gene (reference sequence). This CDR3 reads CASSLAGFNTDTQYF. Here the CDR3 DNA reads TGTGCCAGCAGCTTGGCTGGGTTCAACACAGATACGCAGTATTTT.

The chain couples TRBV10-1 to TRBJ2-1, with D uncertain. Germline-derived CDR1 and CDR2 are WNHNN and SYGVQD (reference sequence). V shed 2 bases and J shed 0 bases, with 5 bases lying between them. This CDR3 has 14 residues. The CDR3 nucleotides are TGCGCCAGCAGTGAGCAGAGCTCCTACAATGAGCAGTTCTTC. This sequence encodes CASSEQSSYNEQFF.

A note on this clone: This likely comes from a read error, as the CDR3 has no conserved phenylalanine or tryptophan at its end. V and J are TRBV5-1 and TRBJ1-2; TRBD1 matches at 11 bases. This CDR3 has 15 amino acids. The V gene's germline CDR1 is SGHRS and CDR2 YFSETQ. Here the CDR3 DNA reads TGCGCCAGCAGTTCAGGACAGGGGGCTAACTACGGCTACACCTCC. Translation gives CASSSGQGANYGYTS.

The chain is built from TRBV9 and TRBJ2-2, with D maybe TRBD1 (5 bases). Trimming shortened V by 0 bases and J by 6 bases, and 12 bases separated the two germline ends. From germline, CDR1 is SGDLS and CDR2 YYNGEE. The CDR3 has 15 residues. CDR3 bases: TGTGCCAGCAGCGTAGGGCAGGGAACGGCCGGGGAGCTGTTTTTT. This translates into CASSVGQGTAGELFF.

The V gene is TRBV18, the J gene TRBJ1-1; D unresolved. V dropped 6 bases and J dropped 1 base, with 6 bases sitting between them. This CDR3 is 12 amino acids long. CDR1 is KGHSH and CDR2 is LQKENI in the germline V gene. CDR3 sequence: CASSGGNTEAFF. CDR3 nucleotides: TGTGCCAGCTCCGGTGGGAACACTGAAGCTTTCTTT. The complete variable domain, with remaining parts taken from reference TRBV18 and TRBJ1-1, reads NAGVMQNPRHLVRRRGQEARLRCSPMKGHSHVYWYRQLPEEGLKFMVYLQKENIIDESGMPKERFSAEFPKEGPSILRIQQVVRGDSAAYFCASSGGNTEAFFGQGTRLTVV.

This chain joins TRBV5-5 and TRBJ2-1; 8 nucleotides line up with TRBD2. Germline V lookup: CDR1 SGHKS, CDR2 YYEKEE (reference sequence). The V segment lost 3 bases and the J segment 2 bases; nucleotides outside the gene matches: 10. The CDR3 covers 17 residues. DNA for the CDR3: TGTGCCAGCAGCTCGACTCCGACTAGCGACCCCTACAATGAGCAGTTCTTC. It translates to CASSSTPTSDPYNEQFF.